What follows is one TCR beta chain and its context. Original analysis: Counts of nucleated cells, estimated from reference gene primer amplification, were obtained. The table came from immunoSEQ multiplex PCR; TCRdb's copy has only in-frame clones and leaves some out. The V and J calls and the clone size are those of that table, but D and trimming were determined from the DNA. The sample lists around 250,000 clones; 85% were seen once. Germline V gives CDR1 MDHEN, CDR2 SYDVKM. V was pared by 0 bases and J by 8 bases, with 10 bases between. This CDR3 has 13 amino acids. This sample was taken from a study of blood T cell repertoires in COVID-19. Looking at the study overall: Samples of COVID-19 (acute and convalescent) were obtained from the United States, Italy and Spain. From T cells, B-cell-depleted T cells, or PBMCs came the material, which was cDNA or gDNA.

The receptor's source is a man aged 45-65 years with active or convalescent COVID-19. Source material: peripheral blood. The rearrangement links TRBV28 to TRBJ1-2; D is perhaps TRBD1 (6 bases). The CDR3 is CASSLWGAGGYTF. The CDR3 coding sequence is TGTGCCAGCAGTTTATGGGGGGCTGGGGGCTACACCTTC.